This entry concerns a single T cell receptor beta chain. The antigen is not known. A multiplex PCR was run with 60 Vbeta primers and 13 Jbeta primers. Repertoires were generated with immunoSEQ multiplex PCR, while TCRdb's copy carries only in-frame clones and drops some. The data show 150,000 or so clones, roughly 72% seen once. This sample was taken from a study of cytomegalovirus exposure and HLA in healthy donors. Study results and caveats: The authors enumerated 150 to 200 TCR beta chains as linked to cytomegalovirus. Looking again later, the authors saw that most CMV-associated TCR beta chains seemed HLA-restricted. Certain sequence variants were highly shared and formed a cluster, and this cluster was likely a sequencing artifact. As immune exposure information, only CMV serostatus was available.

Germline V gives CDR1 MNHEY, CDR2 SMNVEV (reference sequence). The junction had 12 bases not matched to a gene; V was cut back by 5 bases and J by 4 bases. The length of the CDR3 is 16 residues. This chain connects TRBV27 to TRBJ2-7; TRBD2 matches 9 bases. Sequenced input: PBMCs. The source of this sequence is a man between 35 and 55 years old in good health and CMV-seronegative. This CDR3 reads CASSPLGIAGVYEQYF. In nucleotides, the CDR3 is TGTGCCAGCAGTCCCCTCGGAATAGCGGGAGTTTACGAGCAGTACTTC.